Given below is one T cell receptor (beta chain) in context. This CDR3 spans 17 amino acids. The germline V gene encodes CDR1 MGHRA and CDR2 YSYEKL. Trimming removed 5 bases from V and 1 base from J, with 17 bases in between. TCRdb independently ran MiXCR on the 5' RACE reads; one entry per CDR3 protein. Counted here are hundreds of thousands of distinct CDR3 sequences, 12% occurring once; the ten biggest clones make up around 6.9%. The data belong to a study of identical twins. This same sample was also taken into another study, of yellow fever vaccine responses in identical twins.

This TCR was recovered from a young woman in good health. V is TRBV4-1 and J is TRBJ2-2; a weak D match, TRBD1 (6 bases). The sequenced sample consisted of CD8+ T cells sorted from blood. The CDR3 coding sequence is TGCGCCAGCAGCTTAAGGGGGTTCCCTCAGAACACCGGGGAGCTGTTTTTT. This codes for CASSLRGFPQNTGELFF.